This T cell receptor (beta chain) derives from a study of T cell repertoires in cytomegalovirus infection. Study-level information: Peptides in the study included HLA-C-restricted and HLA-B-restricted CMV epitopes. CMV infection and matching HLA type were both indicated by public TCR beta signatures.

The junction had 6 bases not matched to a gene; V was cut back by 6 bases and J by 4 bases. CDR3 length equals 16 residues. CDR1 and CDR2 from the germline V gene are MDHEN and SYDVKM. TCRdb recomputed calls from the reads with MiXCR, one row per CDR3 protein. In the table there are 550,000 to 700,000 distinct CDR3 sequences, over 35% of which are singletons. Overall study findings and caveats: Individuals carrying CMV plus the relevant HLA were identified by cumulative frequency of public TCR beta families. Clonotypes of TCR beta that were HLA-C-restricted and CMV-specific dominated the ex vivo response.

About this clonotype itself: What it binds is unknown.

J is TRBJ2-5 and V is TRBV28, with TRBD2 matching 15 bases. The sequencing used cultured PBMCs, collected from culture after CMV antigen stimulation. This clonotype originated in a human donor in good health (CMV status not recorded). Some clones in this sample may be carry-over from other donors' samples. CDR3 sequence (DNA): TGTGCCAGCAGGGGACTAGCGGGAGGTGGAGGAGAGACCCAGTACTTC. This translates into CASRGLAGGGGETQYF.